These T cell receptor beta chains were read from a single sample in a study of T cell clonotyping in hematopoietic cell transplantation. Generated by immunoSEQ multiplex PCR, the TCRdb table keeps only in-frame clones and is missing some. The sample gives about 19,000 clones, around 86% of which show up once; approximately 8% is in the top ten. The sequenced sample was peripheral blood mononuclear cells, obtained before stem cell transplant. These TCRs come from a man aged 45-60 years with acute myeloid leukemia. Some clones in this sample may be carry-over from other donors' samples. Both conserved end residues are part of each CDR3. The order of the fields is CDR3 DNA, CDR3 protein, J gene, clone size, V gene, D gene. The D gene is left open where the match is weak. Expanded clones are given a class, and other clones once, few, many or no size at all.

cdr3_nt: TGTGCCAGCAGAGAAGCAGGGGGCACCGGGGAGCTGTTTTTT; cdr3_aa: CASREAGGTGELFF; j_call: TRBJ2-2; clone_size: .; v_call: TRBV2; d_call: TRBD1
cdr3_nt: TGTGCCAGCAGTCCCCCCGGGGCCGAGCAGTACTTC; cdr3_aa: CASSPPGAEQYF; j_call: TRBJ2-7; clone_size: .; v_call: TRBV7-8; d_call: .
cdr3_nt: TGTGCCAGCAGTTTATCCCGTCCCTTGGGGGCGCGCGGGTACGAGCAGTACTTC; cdr3_aa: CASSLSRPLGARGYEQYF; j_call: TRBJ2-7; clone_size: few; v_call: TRBV27; d_call: .
cdr3_nt: TGTGCCAGCAGCTTATCACTAGCGGATAACAATGAGCAGTTCTTC; cdr3_aa: CASSLSLADNNEQFF; j_call: TRBJ2-1; clone_size: .; v_call: TRBV13; d_call: TRBD2
cdr3_nt: TGTGCCAGCAGTCCCGGACAGGGCCCCTCTAATGAGCAGTTCTTC; cdr3_aa: CASSPGQGPSNEQFF; j_call: TRBJ2-1; clone_size: .; v_call: TRBV5-4; d_call: TRBD1
cdr3_nt: TGTGCCAGCAGCCCTCGGACAGGGACAAACTACGAGCAGTACTTC; cdr3_aa: CASSPRTGTNYEQYF; j_call: TRBJ2-7; clone_size: .; v_call: TRBV7-9; d_call: TRBD1
cdr3_nt: TGTGCCAGCAGCGTAGGGAACAGGGGTGCGGAGACCCAGTACTTC; cdr3_aa: CASSVGNRGAETQYF; j_call: TRBJ2-5; clone_size: .; v_call: TRBV9; d_call: TRBD1
cdr3_nt: TGTGCCAGCAGCGCTGGAGGGGGAAACACCATATATTTT; cdr3_aa: CASSAGGGNTIYF; j_call: TRBJ1-3; clone_size: .; v_call: TRBV9; d_call: .
cdr3_nt: TGTGCCAGCAGTTACGGGGGGTCGGGCGGCTACACCTTC; cdr3_aa: CASSYGGSGGYTF; j_call: TRBJ1-2; clone_size: .; v_call: TRBV6-6; d_call: .
cdr3_nt: TGTGCCAGCAGCGTAGCGACAGCTTCCGGGGAGCTGTTTTTT; cdr3_aa: CASSVATASGELFF; j_call: TRBJ2-2; clone_size: once; v_call: TRBV9; d_call: .
cdr3_nt: TGTGCCAGCAGCTACGGGGGAACCACAGATACGCAGTATTTT; cdr3_aa: CASSYGGTTDTQYF; j_call: TRBJ2-3; clone_size: .; v_call: TRBV9; d_call: .
cdr3_nt: TGTGCCAGCAGCTTTGGAGGAATGGGGCAGGGCTTGGGCGAGCAGTACTTC; cdr3_aa: CASSFGGMGQGLGEQYF; j_call: TRBJ2-7; clone_size: .; v_call: TRBV5-6; d_call: .
cdr3_nt: TGTGCCAGCAGTCGGGGACCGAGTTTCAATCAGCCCCAGCATTTT; cdr3_aa: CASSRGPSFNQPQHF; j_call: TRBJ1-5; clone_size: .; v_call: TRBV27; d_call: .
cdr3_nt: TGCAGCGTTGTCAGGGAAGGATACACTGAAGCTTTCTTT; cdr3_aa: CSVVREGYTEAFF; j_call: TRBJ1-1; clone_size: .; v_call: TRBV29-1; d_call: .
cdr3_nt: TGCGCCAGCAGCTCAGGGGGGGGTGGAGATACGCAGTATTTT; cdr3_aa: CASSSGGGGDTQYF; j_call: TRBJ2-3; clone_size: .; v_call: TRBV5-1; d_call: .
cdr3_nt: TGCGCCAGCAGCTCGCTTAGCGGCTACGAGCAGTACTTC; cdr3_aa: CASSSLSGYEQYF; j_call: TRBJ2-7; clone_size: .; v_call: TRBV5-1; d_call: .
cdr3_nt: TGTGCCAGCAGGGAGACAGGGGGCTTCGACGAGCAGTACTTC; cdr3_aa: CASRETGGFDEQYF; j_call: TRBJ2-7; clone_size: few; v_call: TRBV6-6; d_call: TRBD1
cdr3_nt: TGTGCCAGCTCCCTAACGATGGGGACAGCCCAAGAGACCCAGTACTTC; cdr3_aa: CASSLTMGTAQETQYF; j_call: TRBJ2-5; clone_size: once; v_call: TRBV18; d_call: TRBD1
cdr3_nt: TGTGCCAGCAGTTCCGCACAGGGGGTAGGCACCGGGGAGCTGTTTTTT; cdr3_aa: CASSSAQGVGTGELFF; j_call: TRBJ2-2; clone_size: .; v_call: TRBV6-6; d_call: TRBD1
cdr3_nt: TGTGCCAGCAGCCCGGGACAGGGGGAAAAACTGTTTTTT; cdr3_aa: CASSPGQGEKLFF; j_call: TRBJ1-4; clone_size: .; v_call: TRBV7-8; d_call: TRBD1
cdr3_nt: TGTGCCAGCAGCTTATCGCAGAATCAGCCCCAGCATTTT; cdr3_aa: CASSLSQNQPQHF; j_call: TRBJ1-5; clone_size: .; v_call: TRBV7-2; d_call: .
cdr3_nt: TGTGCCAGCAGTTTAGTGTGGGGTAGCAATCAGCCCCAGCATTTT; cdr3_aa: CASSLVWGSNQPQHF; j_call: TRBJ1-5; clone_size: .; v_call: TRBV28; d_call: .
cdr3_nt: TGTGCCAGCAGTTACTCGACTAACTATGGCTACACCTTC; cdr3_aa: CASSYSTNYGYTF; j_call: TRBJ1-2; clone_size: .; v_call: TRBV6-5; d_call: .
cdr3_nt: TGTGCCACCAGCAGAGATTCGTGGCAGGGCCATGGCTACACCTTC; cdr3_aa: CATSRDSWQGHGYTF; j_call: TRBJ1-2; clone_size: .; v_call: TRBV15; d_call: .
cdr3_nt: TGTGCCAGCAGCTTATCAGTGGCTAATGAAAAACTGTTTTTT; cdr3_aa: CASSLSVANEKLFF; j_call: TRBJ1-4; clone_size: .; v_call: TRBV11-2; d_call: .
cdr3_nt: TGTGCCAGCAGCCAAGAACTCTGGGACCCCGACTGGACGCAGTATTTT; cdr3_aa: CASSQELWDPDWTQYF; j_call: TRBJ2-3; clone_size: .; v_call: TRBV14; d_call: .
cdr3_nt: TGCGCCAGCAGCTTGGACAGGCGTGGATCTGAAGCTTTCTTT; cdr3_aa: CASSLDRRGSEAFF; j_call: TRBJ1-1; clone_size: .; v_call: TRBV4-3; d_call: TRBD1
cdr3_nt: TGTGCCAGTAGTGCCCAAACAGGGTATGAAAAACTGTTTTTT; cdr3_aa: CASSAQTGYEKLFF; j_call: TRBJ1-4; clone_size: .; v_call: TRBV19; d_call: .
cdr3_nt: TGTGCCAGCAGCGCTGGGACAGTAACCTACGAGCAGTACTTC; cdr3_aa: CASSAGTVTYEQYF; j_call: TRBJ2-7; clone_size: .; v_call: TRBV9; d_call: TRBD1
cdr3_nt: TGTGCCAGTAGTATACAGGTATACAATGAGCAGTTCTTC; cdr3_aa: CASSIQVYNEQFF; j_call: TRBJ2-1; clone_size: .; v_call: TRBV19; d_call: .
cdr3_nt: TGTGCCAGCAGCTTGGCCTTGCGGGCGAACACCGGGGAGCTGTTTTTT; cdr3_aa: CASSLALRANTGELFF; j_call: TRBJ2-2; clone_size: .; v_call: TRBV5-4; d_call: .
cdr3_nt: TGTGCCATCAGTACCTCCGAGACAGCACTATATGGCTACACCTTC; cdr3_aa: CAISTSETALYGYTF; j_call: TRBJ1-2; clone_size: .; v_call: TRBV10-3; d_call: .
cdr3_nt: TGTGCCAGCAGCGTAGATCCCGCCTACGAGCAGTACTTC; cdr3_aa: CASSVDPAYEQYF; j_call: TRBJ2-7; clone_size: few; v_call: TRBV9; d_call: .
cdr3_nt: TGTGCCAGCAGCTTAGATGACGGATCGAACACTGAAGCTTTCTTT; cdr3_aa: CASSLDDGSNTEAFF; j_call: TRBJ1-1; clone_size: .; v_call: TRBV11-2; d_call: .
cdr3_nt: TGTGCCACCAGCAGAGTTCGTGAGTACAATGAGCAGTTCTTC; cdr3_aa: CATSRVREYNEQFF; j_call: TRBJ2-1; clone_size: .; v_call: TRBV15; d_call: .
cdr3_nt: TGTGCCAGTAGCCTCCGGTGGCAGCGCACTTCAACTAATGAAAAACTGTTTTTT; cdr3_aa: CASSLRWQRTSTNEKLFF; j_call: TRBJ1-4; clone_size: .; v_call: TRBV19; d_call: .
cdr3_nt: TGTGCCAGCAGCCTCCCAAATACCTACGAGCAGTACTTC; cdr3_aa: CASSLPNTYEQYF; j_call: TRBJ2-7; clone_size: .; v_call: TRBV28; d_call: .
cdr3_nt: TGTGCCAGCAGCTTGGCCCTGACTCCCTACAATGAGCAGTTCTTC; cdr3_aa: CASSLALTPYNEQFF; j_call: TRBJ2-1; clone_size: .; v_call: TRBV5-6; d_call: .
cdr3_nt: TGCGCCAGCAGCCCGGAGGCGCGGGGCAGGGGTGAGCAGTTCTTC; cdr3_aa: CASSPEARGRGEQFF; j_call: TRBJ2-1; clone_size: .; v_call: TRBV5-1; d_call: .
cdr3_nt: TGCGCCAGCAGCTCCGGACAGGCTGGTAATTCACCCCTCCACTTT; cdr3_aa: CASSSGQAGNSPLHF; j_call: TRBJ1-6; clone_size: .; v_call: TRBV5-1; d_call: TRBD1
cdr3_nt: TGTGCCAGGGAAGACGACGGCGATAATGAAAAACTGTTTTTT; cdr3_aa: CAREDDGDNEKLFF; j_call: TRBJ1-4; clone_size: .; v_call: TRBV2; d_call: .
cdr3_nt: TGTGCCAGCCGACTCCGGGGGGGTATCGGTGAGACCCAGTACTTC; cdr3_aa: CASRLRGGIGETQYF; j_call: TRBJ2-5; clone_size: .; v_call: TRBV25-1; d_call: TRBD2
cdr3_nt: TGTGCCATCAGTGAGTCAGGGGGGGGCCCACAAGAGACCCAGTACTTC; cdr3_aa: CAISESGGGPQETQYF; j_call: TRBJ2-5; clone_size: .; v_call: TRBV10-3; d_call: .
cdr3_nt: TGTGCCAGCAGGCGGGCGGGGGTAGATACGCAGTATTTT; cdr3_aa: CASRRAGVDTQYF; j_call: TRBJ2-3; clone_size: .; v_call: TRBV27; d_call: TRBD2
cdr3_nt: TGTGCCAGCAGCCTCGGGGCCCGGGGCTCCTACAATGAGCAGTTCTTC; cdr3_aa: CASSLGARGSYNEQFF; j_call: TRBJ2-1; clone_size: few; v_call: TRBV7-6; d_call: .
cdr3_nt: TGTGCCAGTAGCACTCAGGGTAGAGGTTCACCCCTCCACTTT; cdr3_aa: CASSTQGRGSPLHF; j_call: TRBJ1-6; clone_size: .; v_call: TRBV19; d_call: .
cdr3_nt: TGTGCCAGTAGAGATTGGACAGGGACAGAGACCCAGTACTTC; cdr3_aa: CASRDWTGTETQYF; j_call: TRBJ2-5; clone_size: .; v_call: TRBV19; d_call: TRBD1
cdr3_nt: TGCGCCAGCAGCTTGGCGGGGAGTGCTGGCTACGAGCAGTACTTC; cdr3_aa: CASSLAGSAGYEQYF; j_call: TRBJ2-7; clone_size: .; v_call: TRBV5-1; d_call: .